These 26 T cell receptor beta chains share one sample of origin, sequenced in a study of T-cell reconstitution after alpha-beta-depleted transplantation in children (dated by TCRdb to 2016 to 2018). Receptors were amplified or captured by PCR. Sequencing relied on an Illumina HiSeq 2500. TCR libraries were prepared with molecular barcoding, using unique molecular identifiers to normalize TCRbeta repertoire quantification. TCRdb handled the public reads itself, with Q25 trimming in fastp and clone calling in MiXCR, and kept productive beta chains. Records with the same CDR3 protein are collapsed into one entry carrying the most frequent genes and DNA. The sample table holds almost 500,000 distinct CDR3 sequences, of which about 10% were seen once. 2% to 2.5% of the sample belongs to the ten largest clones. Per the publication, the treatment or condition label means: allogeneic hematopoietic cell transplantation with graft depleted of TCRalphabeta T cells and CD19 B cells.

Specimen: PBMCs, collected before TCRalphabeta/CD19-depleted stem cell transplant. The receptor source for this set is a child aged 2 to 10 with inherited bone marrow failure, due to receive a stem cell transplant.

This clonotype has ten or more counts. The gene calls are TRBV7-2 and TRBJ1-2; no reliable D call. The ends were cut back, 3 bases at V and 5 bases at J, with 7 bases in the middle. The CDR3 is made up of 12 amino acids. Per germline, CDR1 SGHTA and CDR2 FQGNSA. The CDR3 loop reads CASSLYLYGYTF. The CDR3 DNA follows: TGTGCCAGCAGCTTGTATCTATATGGCTACACCTTC. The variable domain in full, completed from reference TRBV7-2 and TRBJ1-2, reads GAGVSQSPSNKVTEKGKDVELRCDPISGHTALYWYRQSLGQGLEFLIYFQGNSAPDKSGLPSDRFSAERTGGSVSTLTIQRTQQEDSAVYLCASSLYLYGYTFGSGTRLTVV.

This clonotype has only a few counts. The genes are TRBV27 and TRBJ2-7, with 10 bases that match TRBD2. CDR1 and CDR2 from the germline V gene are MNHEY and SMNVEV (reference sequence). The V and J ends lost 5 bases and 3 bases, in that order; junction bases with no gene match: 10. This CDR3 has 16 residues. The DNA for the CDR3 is TGTGCCAGCAGTCCTTCTAGCGGGAGTTCTTTCTACGAGCAGTACTTC. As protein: CASSPSSGSSFYEQYF.

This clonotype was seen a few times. CDR3 protein: CASSLRGSGGNEQFF. DNA for the CDR3: TGTGCCAGCAGCTTGAGGGGGTCGGGGGGCAATGAGCAGTTCTTC. The chain recombines TRBV5-4 with TRBJ2-1; D is possibly TRBD2 (7 bases). Germline CDR1 is SGHNT and CDR2 is YYREEE (reference sequence). This CDR3 comprises 15 residues. V lost 1 base and J lost 6, with 14 bases in between.

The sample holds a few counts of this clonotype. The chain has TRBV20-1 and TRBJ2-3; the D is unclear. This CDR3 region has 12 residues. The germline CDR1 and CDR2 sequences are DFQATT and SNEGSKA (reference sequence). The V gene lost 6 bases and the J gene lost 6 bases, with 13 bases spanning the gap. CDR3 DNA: TGCAGTGCCAGACCCGGTGGGGATACGCAGTATTTT. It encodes CSARPGGDTQYF.

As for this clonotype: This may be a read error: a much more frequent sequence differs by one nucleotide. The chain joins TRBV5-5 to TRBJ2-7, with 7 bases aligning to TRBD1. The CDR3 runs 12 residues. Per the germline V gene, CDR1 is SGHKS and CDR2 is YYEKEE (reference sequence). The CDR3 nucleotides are TGTGCCAGCAGCCGCGACCGGGACAGTCCTTCCTTC. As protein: CASSRDRDSPSF.

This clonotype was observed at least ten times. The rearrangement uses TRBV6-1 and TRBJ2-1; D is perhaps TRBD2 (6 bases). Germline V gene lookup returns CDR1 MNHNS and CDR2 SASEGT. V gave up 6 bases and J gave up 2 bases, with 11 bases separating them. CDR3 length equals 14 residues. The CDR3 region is CASSPGLTYNEQFF. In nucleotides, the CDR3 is TGTGCCAGCAGCCCGGGACTTACCTACAATGAGCAGTTCTTC.

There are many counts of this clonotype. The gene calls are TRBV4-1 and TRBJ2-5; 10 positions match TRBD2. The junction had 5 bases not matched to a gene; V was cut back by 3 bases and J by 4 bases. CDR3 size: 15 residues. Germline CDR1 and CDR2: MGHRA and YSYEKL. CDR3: CASSQSGRESETQYF. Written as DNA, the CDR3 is TGCGCCAGCAGCCAGAGCGGGAGGGAGTCAGAGACCCAGTACTTC.

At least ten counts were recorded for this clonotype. As DNA, the CDR3 is TGTGCCAGCAGTTTGGGCCAAAACATTCAGTACTTC. Protein sequence: CASSLGQNIQYF. The chain recombines TRBV27 with TRBJ2-4; D call uncertain. The germline gives CDR1 MNHEY, CDR2 SMNVEV (reference sequence). The CDR3 length is 12 residues. With 3 bases removed from V and 5 bases from J, the gap between germline ends came to 5 bases.

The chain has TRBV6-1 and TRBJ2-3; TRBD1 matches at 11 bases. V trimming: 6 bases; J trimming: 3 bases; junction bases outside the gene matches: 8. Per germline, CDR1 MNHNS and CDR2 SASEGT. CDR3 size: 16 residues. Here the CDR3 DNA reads TGTGCCAGCAGCCATGGGACAGGGGGTCTAACAGATACGCAGTATTTT. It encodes CASSHGTGGLTDTQYF.

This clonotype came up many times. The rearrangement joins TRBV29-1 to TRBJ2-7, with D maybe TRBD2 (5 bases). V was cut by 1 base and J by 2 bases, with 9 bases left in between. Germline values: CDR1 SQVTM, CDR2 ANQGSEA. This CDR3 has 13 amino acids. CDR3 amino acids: CSVEGTGAYEQYF. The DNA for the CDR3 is TGCAGCGTTGAAGGGACTGGGGCCTACGAGCAGTACTTC.

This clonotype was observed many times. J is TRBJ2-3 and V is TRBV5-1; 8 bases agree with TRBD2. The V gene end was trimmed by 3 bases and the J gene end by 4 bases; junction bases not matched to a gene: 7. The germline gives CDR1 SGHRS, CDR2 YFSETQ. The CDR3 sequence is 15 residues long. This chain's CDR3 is CASSWGLVQADTQYF. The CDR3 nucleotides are TGCGCCAGCAGCTGGGGACTAGTTCAGGCAGATACGCAGTATTTT.

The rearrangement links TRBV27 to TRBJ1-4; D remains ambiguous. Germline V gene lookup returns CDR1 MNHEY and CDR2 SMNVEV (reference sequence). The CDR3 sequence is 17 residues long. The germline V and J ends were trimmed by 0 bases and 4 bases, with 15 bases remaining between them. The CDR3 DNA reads TGTGCCAGCAGTTTATCAGGGCCGCACCTTTATAATGAAAAACTGTTTTTT. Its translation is CASSLSGPHLYNEKLFF.

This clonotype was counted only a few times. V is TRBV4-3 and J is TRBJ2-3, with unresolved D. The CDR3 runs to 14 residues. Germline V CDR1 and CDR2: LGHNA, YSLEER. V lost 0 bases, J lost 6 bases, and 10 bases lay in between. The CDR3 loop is CASSQEPPPDTQYF. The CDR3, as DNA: TGCGCCAGCAGCCAAGAGCCCCCCCCCGATACGCAGTATTTT.

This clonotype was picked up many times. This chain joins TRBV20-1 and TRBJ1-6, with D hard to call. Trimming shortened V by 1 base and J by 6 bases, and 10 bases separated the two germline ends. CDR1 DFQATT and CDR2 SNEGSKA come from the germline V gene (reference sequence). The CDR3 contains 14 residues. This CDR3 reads CSARVRAVNSPLHF. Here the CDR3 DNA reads TGCAGTGCTAGAGTTCGGGCTGTTAATTCACCCCTCCACTTT.

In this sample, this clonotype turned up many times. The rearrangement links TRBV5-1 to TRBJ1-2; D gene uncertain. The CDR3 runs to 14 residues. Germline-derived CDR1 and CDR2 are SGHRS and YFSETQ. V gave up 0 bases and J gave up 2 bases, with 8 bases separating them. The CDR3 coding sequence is TGCGCCAGCAGCTTGGAGACCTTAAACTATGGCTACACCTTC. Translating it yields CASSLETLNYGYTF.

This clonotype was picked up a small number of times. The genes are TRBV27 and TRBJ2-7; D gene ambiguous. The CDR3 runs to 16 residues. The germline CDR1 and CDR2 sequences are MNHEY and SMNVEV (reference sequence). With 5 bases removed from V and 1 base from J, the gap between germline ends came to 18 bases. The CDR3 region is CASSPDPLAESYEQYF. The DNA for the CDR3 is TGTGCCAGCAGTCCTGACCCCTTGGCAGAGTCCTACGAGCAGTACTTC.

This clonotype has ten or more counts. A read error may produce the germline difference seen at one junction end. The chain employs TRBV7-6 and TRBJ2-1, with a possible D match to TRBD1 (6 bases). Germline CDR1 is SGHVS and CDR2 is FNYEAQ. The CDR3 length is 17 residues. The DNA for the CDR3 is TGTGCCAGCACCTTAGAGATTATGGGGGCCTCCTACAATGAGCAGTTCTTC. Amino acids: CASTLEIMGASYNEQFF.

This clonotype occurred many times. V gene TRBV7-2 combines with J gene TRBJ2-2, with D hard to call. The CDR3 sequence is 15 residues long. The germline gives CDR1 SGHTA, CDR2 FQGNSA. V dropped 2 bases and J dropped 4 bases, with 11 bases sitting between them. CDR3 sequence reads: CASSLFQRSTGELFF. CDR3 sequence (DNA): TGTGCCAGCAGCTTATTCCAGCGCAGCACCGGGGAGCTGTTTTTT.

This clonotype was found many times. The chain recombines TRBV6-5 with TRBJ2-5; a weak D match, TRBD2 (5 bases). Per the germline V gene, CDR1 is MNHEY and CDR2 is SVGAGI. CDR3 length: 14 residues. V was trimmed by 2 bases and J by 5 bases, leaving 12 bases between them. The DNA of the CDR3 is TGTGCCAGCAGTTACGGGGAGAGGGTCGAGACCCAGTACTTC. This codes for CASSYGERVETQYF.

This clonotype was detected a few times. Here the CDR3 reads CASSSGRETGGTGELFF. CDR3 bases: TGTGCCAGCAGCTCTGGGAGGGAAACAGGGGGCACCGGGGAGCTGTTTTTT. The genes are TRBV7-2 and TRBJ2-2; perhaps TRBD1 as D (8 bases). CDR3 length: 17 residues. Germline V gene data show CDR1 as SGHTA and CDR2 as FQGNSA. Trimming left V 4 bases short and J 4 bases short, with 19 bases between.

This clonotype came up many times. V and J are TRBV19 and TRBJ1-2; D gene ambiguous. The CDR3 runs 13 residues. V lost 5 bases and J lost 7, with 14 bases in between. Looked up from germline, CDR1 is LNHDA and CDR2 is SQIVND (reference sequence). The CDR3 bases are TGTGCCAGTAGTCCGACCTATTCCTTTGGCTACACCTTC. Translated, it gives CASSPTYSFGYTF.

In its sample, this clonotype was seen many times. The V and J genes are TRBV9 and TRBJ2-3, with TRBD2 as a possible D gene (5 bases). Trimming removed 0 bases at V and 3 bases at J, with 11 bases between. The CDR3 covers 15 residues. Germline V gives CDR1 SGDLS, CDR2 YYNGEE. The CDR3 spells CASSVAGGFTDTQYF. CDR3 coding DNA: TGTGCCAGCAGCGTAGCTGGCGGGTTTACAGATACGCAGTATTTT.

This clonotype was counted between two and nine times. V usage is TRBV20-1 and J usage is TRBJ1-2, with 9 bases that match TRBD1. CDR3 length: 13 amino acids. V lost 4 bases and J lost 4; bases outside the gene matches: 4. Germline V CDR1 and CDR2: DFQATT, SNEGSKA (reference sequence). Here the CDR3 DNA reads TGCAGTGCTACAGGACAGGGGACCTATGGCTACACCTTC. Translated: CSATGQGTYGYTF.

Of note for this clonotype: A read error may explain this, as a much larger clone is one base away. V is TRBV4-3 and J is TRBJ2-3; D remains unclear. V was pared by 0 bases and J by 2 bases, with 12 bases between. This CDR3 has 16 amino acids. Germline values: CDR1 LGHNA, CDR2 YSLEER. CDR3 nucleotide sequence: TGCGCCAGCAGCCAAGATCCGACCGGGCTCACAGATACGCAGTATTTT. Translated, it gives CASSQDPTGLTDTQYF.

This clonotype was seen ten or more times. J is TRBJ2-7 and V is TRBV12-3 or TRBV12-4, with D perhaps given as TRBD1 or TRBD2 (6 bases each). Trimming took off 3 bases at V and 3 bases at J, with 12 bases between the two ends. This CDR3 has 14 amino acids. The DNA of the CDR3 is TGTGCCAGCAGTTTTAGGGGGGACCTCTACGAGCAGTACTTC. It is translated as CASSFRGDLYEQYF.

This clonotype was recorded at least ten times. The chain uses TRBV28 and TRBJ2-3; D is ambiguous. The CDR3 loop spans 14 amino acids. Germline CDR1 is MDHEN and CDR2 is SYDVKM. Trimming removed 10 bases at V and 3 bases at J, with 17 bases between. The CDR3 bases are TGTGCCACTACTCCGGGCGACTTGACAGATACGCAGTATTTT. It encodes CATTPGDLTDTQYF.